This TCR beta chain was obtained from a study of blood T cell repertoires in COVID-19. Whole-study context: Researchers got acute and convalescent COVID-19 samples from the United States, Italy and Spain. Sources were T cells, B-cell-depleted T cells, or PBMCs; the material itself was cDNA or gDNA.

This clone was counted between two and nine times. With 8 bases removed from V and 0 bases from J, the gap between germline ends came to 14 bases. This CDR3 has 15 residues. The repertoire was sequenced with immunoSEQ multiplex PCR; TCRdb's copy has only in-frame clones and lacks some. Seen here are some 250,000 clones, nearly 90% observed once, and the top ten hold just under 0.8%. The sample taken for sequencing was peripheral blood. The sequence came from a woman aged 30 to 39 with acute or convalescent COVID-19. The rearrangement joins TRBV23-1 to TRBJ1-3; D gene uncertain. TRBV23-1 is marked as an open reading frame, function uncertain. The CDR3 spells CASWRETYSGNTIYF. CDR3 sequence (DNA): TGCGCCAGCTGGCGGGAAACCTACTCTGGAAACACCATATATTTT.